The rows below give T cell receptor beta chains drawn from one sample of a study of T cells in Graves' hyperthyroidism and ophthalmopathy. TCRdb redid the calling of the multiplex PCR reads with MiXCR, one entry per CDR3 protein. The table lists about 380,000 distinct CDR3 sequences, about 18% of them singletons, with 35% to 50% in the top ten. Sequenced sample: blood. These TCRs come from a young man with Graves' ophthalmopathy. Both conserved end residues are part of each CDR3. Fields, in order: D gene, clone size, V gene, J gene, CDR3 protein, CDR3 DNA. D genes are given only for firm matches. Part of the rows lack a size; the others show once, few, many or a class for expanded clones.

>.|many|TRBV12-3/TRBV12-4|TRBJ1-3
CASSFLDSGNTIYF
TGTGCCAGCAGTTTTTTGGATTCTGGAAACACCATATATTTT
>TRBD1|few|TRBV27|TRBJ1-1
CASSQGGVPYTEAFF
TGTGCCAGCAGCCAAGGGGGCGTACCGTACACTGAAGCTTTCTTT
>.|many|TRBV5-1|TRBJ1-2
CASSLAQHRDGYTF
TGCGCCAGCAGCTTGGCCCAACACCGGGATGGCTACACCTTC
>TRBD1|.|TRBV14|TRBJ2-3
CASSWDRNTDTQYF
TGTGCCAGCAGCTGGGACAGAAACACAGATACGCAGTATTTT
>.|few|TRBV24-1|TRBJ2-3
CATSPVIVADTQYF
TGTGCCACCTCCCCTGTAATCGTTGCAGATACGCAGTATTTT
>.|few|TRBV29-1|TRBJ1-1
CSGKQGRTEAFF
TGCAGCGGTAAACAGGGACGTACTGAAGCTTTCTTT
>.|many|TRBV3-1|TRBJ1-1
CASSPQGTNTEAFF
TGTGCCAGCAGCCCCCAAGGGACGAACACTGAAGCTTTCTTT
>.|many|TRBV18|TRBJ2-7
CASSPGTGPYEQYF
TGTGCCAGCAGTCCTGGGACGGGACCCTACGAGCAGTACTTC
>.|.|TRBV20-1|TRBJ2-7
CSAFEQGGGAYEQYF
TGCAGTGCTTTCGAGCAGGGGGGAGGTGCGTACGAGCAGTACTTC
>.|few|TRBV27|TRBJ2-7
CASRGTESYEQYF
TGTGCCAGCAGAGGAACAGAATCCTACGAGCAGTACTTC
>TRBD1|few|TRBV2|TRBJ2-5
CASSEGQGFWQTQYF
TGTGCCAGCAGCGAGGGACAGGGGTTCTGGCAGACCCAGTACTTC
>.|.|TRBV7-3|TRBJ2-5
CASSSRTAEAQYF
TGTGCCAGCAGCTCCCGGACAGCGGAGGCCCAGTACTTC
>.|many|TRBV6-1|TRBJ2-3
CASSPDPRKTDTQYF
TGTGCCAGCAGTCCGGATCCGCGAAAAACAGATACGCAGTATTTT
>.|many|TRBV7-3|TRBJ2-1
CASSLGSANEQFF
TGTGCCAGCAGCTTGGGTAGCGCAAATGAGCAGTTCTTC
>TRBD1|.|TRBV19|TRBJ1-1
CASSPWTGTEAFF
TGTGCCAGTAGTCCATGGACAGGGACTGAAGCTTTCTTT
>.|.|TRBV27|TRBJ2-5
CASSLRGGRGETQYF
TGTGCCAGCAGTTTAAGGGGGGGCCGGGGGGAGACCCAGTACTTC
>TRBD1|.|TRBV10-3|TRBJ2-7
CAIAVRGQGSYEQYF
TGTGCCATTGCAGTCCGGGGACAGGGATCCTACGAGCAGTACTTC
>TRBD2|few|TRBV4-2|TRBJ2-2
CASSRNILAVAGDTGELFF
TGTGCCAGCAGCCGAAATATACTAGCGGTGGCTGGAGACACCGGGGAGCTGTTTTTT
>.|.|TRBV9|TRBJ1-2
CASSVGGRAGYGYTF
TGTGCCAGCAGCGTAGGGGGCAGGGCTGGCTATGGCTACACCTTC
>.|many|TRBV10-2|TRBJ1-4
CASSVGQGEKLFF
TGCGCCAGCAGTGTGGGACAAGGTGAAAAACTGTTTTTT
>TRBD2|many|TRBV5-1|TRBJ2-3
CASSLERGGSTDTQYF
TGTGCCAGCAGCTTGGAGCGCGGGGGGAGCACAGATACGCAGTATTTT
>TRBD1|.|TRBV12-3/TRBV12-4|TRBJ2-7
CASSDPGTGVYEQYF
TGTGCCAGCAGTGACCCTGGGACAGGGGTCTACGAGCAGTACTTC
>TRBD2|.|TRBV7-9|TRBJ2-4
CASSSPLAGGNIQYF
TGTGCCAGCAGCTCGCCCCTAGCGGGTGGAAACATTCAGTACTTC
>.|many|TRBV6-1|TRBJ2-7
CASSLTTGAYEQYF
TGTGCCAGCAGTCTCACGACCGGGGCCTACGAGCAGTACTTC
>.|many|TRBV2|TRBJ2-6
CASSERAVGDGANVLTF
TGTGCCAGCAGTGAAAGGGCCGTGGGGGACGGGGCCAACGTCCTGACTTTC
>TRBD2|many|TRBV12-3/TRBV12-4|TRBJ2-2
CASSPQGSGGYTGELFF
TGTGCCAGCAGTCCCCAGGGTAGCGGGGGATACACCGGGGAGCTGTTTTTT
>TRBD2|many|TRBV28|TRBJ2-3
CASTPRGLGTDTQYF
TGTGCCAGCACCCCTAGGGGACTAGGCACAGATACGCAGTATTTT
>TRBD2|.|TRBV11-2|TRBJ2-7
CASSPSGTMTYEQYF
TGTGCCAGCAGCCCGTCTGGGACTATGACCTACGAGCAGTACTTC
>TRBD1|many|TRBV5-1|TRBJ2-3
CASSETGLTADTQYF
TGCGCCAGCAGCGAGACAGGGCTTACGGCAGATACGCAGTATTTT
>.|few|TRBV4-1|TRBJ1-1
CASSRVGQNTEAFF
TGCGCCAGCAGCCGGGTCGGCCAGAACACTGAAGCTTTCTTT
>.|.|TRBV6-1|TRBJ1-4
CASRAPNEKLFF
TGTGCCAGCCGGGCCCCTAATGAAAAACTGTTTTTT
>TRBD1|many|TRBV28|TRBJ1-5
CASRQRTGVNQPQHF
TGTGCCAGCAGGCAAAGGACAGGGGTCAATCAGCCCCAGCATTTT
>TRBD1|many|TRBV6-1|TRBJ2-7
CASSSWTGGPYEQYF
TGTGCCAGCAGTTCTTGGACAGGGGGCCCCTACGAGCAGTACTTC
>.|many|TRBV12-3/TRBV12-4|TRBJ1-3
CASSWKGVQGTGNTIYF
TGTGCCAGCAGTTGGAAGGGAGTCCAGGGTACTGGAAACACCATATATTTT
>TRBD2|few|TRBV25-1|TRBJ2-1
CASSEWGGVNEQFF
TGTGCCAGCAGTGAATGGGGAGGGGTTAATGAGCAGTTCTTC
>.|many|TRBV14|TRBJ1-1
CASSQDRTAIEAFF
TGTGCCAGCAGCCAAGATCGGACAGCTATTGAAGCTTTCTTT
>TRBD1|.|TRBV10-1|TRBJ2-3
CASSESQGTTDTQYF
TGCGCCAGCAGTGAGTCACAGGGGACCACAGATACGCAGTATTTT
>TRBD2|many|TRBV2|TRBJ2-1
CASSLAGRSYNEQFF
TGTGCCAGCAGTCTAGCGGGACGGTCCTACAATGAGCAGTTCTTC
>TRBD1|.|TRBV4-1|TRBJ1-1
CASSQERGHTEAFF
TGCGCCAGCAGCCAAGAAAGGGGGCATACTGAAGCTTTCTTT
>.|many|TRBV12-3/TRBV12-4|TRBJ2-7
CASAPVLSHEQYF
TGTGCCAGCGCCCCTGTCCTAAGCCACGAGCAGTACTTC
>TRBD1|many|TRBV2|TRBJ2-7
CASSAETGFLSSYEQYF
TGTGCCAGCAGTGCGGAGACAGGGTTCCTTAGCTCCTACGAGCAGTACTTC
>.|.|TRBV28|TRBJ1-2
CASSIVQGDYGYTF
TGTGCCAGCAGTATCGTACAGGGTGACTATGGCTACACCTTC
>.|few|TRBV10-3|TRBJ1-3
CAIGTAASGNTIYF
TGTGCCATCGGTACAGCAGCTTCTGGAAACACCATATATTTT
>TRBD2|.|TRBV3-1|TRBJ2-6
CASSRGGSGANVLTF
TGTGCCAGCAGCCGGGGGGGCTCTGGGGCCAACGTCCTGACTTTC
>TRBD2|many|TRBV6-2/TRBV6-3|TRBJ2-7
CASSYRLRWGGQPNYEQYF
TGTGCCAGCAGTTACCGTCTCCGGTGGGGGGGTCAACCTAACTACGAGCAGTACTTC
>.|many|TRBV11-2|TRBJ2-5
CASRPPGQETQYF
TGTGCCAGCAGGCCTCCAGGGCAAGAGACCCAGTACTTC
>.|many|TRBV11-2|TRBJ2-5
CASSNSGGSGQETQYF
TGTGCCAGCAGCAATTCAGGGGGTAGCGGGCAAGAGACCCAGTACTTC
>TRBD2|few|TRBV27|TRBJ2-1
CASRILAGAYNEQFF
TGTGCCAGCAGGATACTAGCGGGGGCCTACAATGAGCAGTTCTTC
>.|many|TRBV2|TRBJ2-3
CASMGYLDTQYF
TGTGCCAGCATGGGGTATTTAGATACGCAGTATTTT
>.|.|TRBV5-1|TRBJ2-5
CASHTGQQETQYF
TGCGCCAGCCACACCGGACAACAAGAGACCCAGTACTTC
>.|few|TRBV6-1|TRBJ1-2
CASRPWTAVGSNYGYTF
TGTGCCAGCAGGCCCTGGACGGCTGTCGGCTCTAACTATGGCTACACCTTC
>TRBD1|many|TRBV3-1|TRBJ2-5
CASSQVGTVYF
TGTGCCAGCAGCCAAGTCGGGACAGTGTACTTC
>.|.|TRBV24-1|TRBJ2-5
CATSDLKGAQETQYF
TGTGCCACCAGTGATTTGAAGGGCGCCCAAGAGACCCAGTACTTC
>.|.|TRBV7-3|TRBJ1-1
CASSLGQLMDTEAFF
TGTGCCAGCTCCCTTGGACAGTTAATGGACACTGAAGCTTTCTTT
>TRBD2|many|TRBV7-2|TRBJ2-1
CASSRLLAGGPYEQFF
TGTGCCAGCAGCCGCTTACTAGCGGGGGGGCCTTATGAGCAGTTCTTC
>.|many|TRBV28|TRBJ1-5
CASSLTGGITQPRTQHF
TGTGCCAGCAGTTTAACCGGGGGGATCACCCAGCCTCGGACCCAGCATTTT